This TCR beta chain comes out of a study of T cell repertoires in ileal Crohn's disease. Notes on the study in general: Clonal expansions were more frequent in active smokers than non-smokers at surgery. All patients with clonality above 26.8% had endoscopic recurrence.

Trimming cost V 5 bases and J 2 bases, with 9 bases left between them. The length of the CDR3 is 13 residues. Per the germline V gene, CDR1 is MDHEN and CDR2 is SYDVKM. As concerns this clone: Its antigen is as yet unknown.

The sample's time point: neoterminal ileum biopsy at postoperative endoscopy, about 6 months after surgery. Eligibility required adulthood, ileal or ileocolonic Crohn's disease and indicated ileocolonic resection. Only in-frame clones appear in the TCRdb table, and some are missing; sequencing was by immunoSEQ multiplex PCR. The repertoire holds approximately 10,000 clones, with over 60% as singletons. Sequencing input: ileal tissue. V gene TRBV28 combines with J gene TRBJ1-2, with D perhaps matching TRBD1 (5 bases). The sequence derives from an adult with Crohn's disease. Here the CDR3 DNA reads TGTGCCAGCAGTGGGACTCGGAACTATGGCTACACCTTC. This gives the protein CASSGTRNYGYTF.